This entry is about one T cell receptor (beta chain). What it binds is not known. The V gene's germline CDR1 is SEHNR and CDR2 FQNEAQ (reference sequence). Deletions cut 6 bases from V and 0 bases from J, with 20 bases between. The CDR3 has 17 residues. The sample comes from a study of cytomegalovirus exposure and HLA in healthy donors. Study-wide results and caveats: Productive rates of about 87% or about 30% were seen for most TCR beta V segments in an earlier analysis. With later analysis, a missense DCLRE1C variant became linked to TCR beta V- and J-gene trimming.

Researchers ran the PCR with 60 Vbeta and 13 Jbeta primers. The method was immunoSEQ multiplex PCR; TCRdb's version includes in-frame clones alone and lacks a portion of them. The table has under 95,000 clones, over 60% seen once; the top ten hold roughly 4.8%. Sequenced input: PBMCs. This TCR derives from a man under 40 in good health and CMV-seropositive. The rearrangement uses TRBV7-9 and TRBJ1-2, with D possibly TRBD1 on 6 matching bases. CDR3 protein: CASSSGTSELANYGYTF. The CDR3 DNA follows: TGTGCCAGCAGTTCCGGGACAAGCGAATTAGCTAACTATGGCTACACCTTC.